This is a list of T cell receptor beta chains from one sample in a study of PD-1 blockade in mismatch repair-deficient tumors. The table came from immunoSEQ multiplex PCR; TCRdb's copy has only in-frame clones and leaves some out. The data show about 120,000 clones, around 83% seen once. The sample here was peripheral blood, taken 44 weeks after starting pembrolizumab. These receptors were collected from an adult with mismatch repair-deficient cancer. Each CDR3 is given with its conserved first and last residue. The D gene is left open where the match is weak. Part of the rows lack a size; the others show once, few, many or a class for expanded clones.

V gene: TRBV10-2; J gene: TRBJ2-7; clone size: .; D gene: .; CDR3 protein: CASTHTGEQYF; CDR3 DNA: TGCGCCAGCACTCATACGGGAGAGCAGTACTTC
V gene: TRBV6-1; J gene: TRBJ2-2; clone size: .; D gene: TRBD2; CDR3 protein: CASSEGGTSPGELFF; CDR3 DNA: TGTGCCAGCAGTGAAGGGGGGACTAGTCCCGGGGAGCTGTTTTTT
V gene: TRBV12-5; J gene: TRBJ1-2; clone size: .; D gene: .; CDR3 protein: CASGLKDTEGYTF; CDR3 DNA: TGTGCTAGTGGTTTGAAAGACACGGAAGGCTACACCTTC
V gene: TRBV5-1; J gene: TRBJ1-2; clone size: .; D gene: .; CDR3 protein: CASSPKTAHETSYTF; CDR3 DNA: TGCGCCAGCAGCCCTAAGACAGCCCACGAAACTAGCTACACCTTC
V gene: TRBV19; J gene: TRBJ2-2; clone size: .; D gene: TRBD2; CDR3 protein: CASSLARGLAANTGELFF; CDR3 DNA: TGTGCCAGTAGTCTCGCCCGAGGACTAGCGGCGAACACCGGGGAGCTGTTTTTT
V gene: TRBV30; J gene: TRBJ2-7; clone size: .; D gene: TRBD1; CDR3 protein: CAWSAPRTGGREQYF; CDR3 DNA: TGTGCCTGGAGTGCACCTAGGACAGGGGGTCGGGAGCAGTACTTC
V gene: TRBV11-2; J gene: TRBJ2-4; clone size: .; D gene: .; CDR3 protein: CASSLFYSSATKNIQYF; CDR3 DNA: TGTGCCAGCAGCTTGTTTTATTCGAGTGCGACCAAAAACATTCAGTACTTC
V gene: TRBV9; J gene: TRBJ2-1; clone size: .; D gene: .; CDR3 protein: CASSADTSYNEQFF; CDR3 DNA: TGTGCCAGCAGCGCCGATACTAGTTACAATGAGCAGTTCTTC
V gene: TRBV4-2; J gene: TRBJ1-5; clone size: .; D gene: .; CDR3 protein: CASSQVFGDSNQPQHF; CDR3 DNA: TGTGCCAGCAGCCAAGTCTTCGGGGATAGCAATCAGCCCCAGCATTTT
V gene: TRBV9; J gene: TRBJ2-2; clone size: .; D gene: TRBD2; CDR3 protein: CASSVLGGGTGELFF; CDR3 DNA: TGTGCCAGCAGCGTCCTCGGCGGGGGCACCGGGGAGCTGTTTTTT
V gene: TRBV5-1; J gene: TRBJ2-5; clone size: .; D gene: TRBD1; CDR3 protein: CASSLEDREETQYF; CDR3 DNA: TGCGCCAGCAGCTTGGAGGACAGGGAAGAGACCCAGTACTTC
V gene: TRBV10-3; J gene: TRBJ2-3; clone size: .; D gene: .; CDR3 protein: CAISDQVSTDTQYF; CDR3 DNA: TGTGCCATCAGTGACCAGGTTAGCACAGATACGCAGTATTTT
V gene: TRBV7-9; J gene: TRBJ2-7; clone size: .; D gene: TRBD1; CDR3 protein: CASSYPGQGAEEQYF; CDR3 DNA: TGTGCCAGCAGCTACCCGGGACAGGGGGCGGAGGAGCAGTACTTC
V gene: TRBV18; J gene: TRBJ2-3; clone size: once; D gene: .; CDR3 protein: CASSPPLISTDTQYF; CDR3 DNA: TGTGCCAGCTCACCTCCTCTGATCAGCACAGATACGCAGTATTTT
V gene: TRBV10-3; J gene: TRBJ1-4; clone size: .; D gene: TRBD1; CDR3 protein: CAISPTGGSEKLFF; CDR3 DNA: TGTGCCATCAGTCCCACAGGGGGGAGTGAAAAACTGTTTTTT
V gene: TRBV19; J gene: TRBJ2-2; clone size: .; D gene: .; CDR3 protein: CASSRYFGPENTGELFF; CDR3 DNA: TGTGCCAGTAGTCGGTATTTCGGTCCAGAAAACACCGGGGAGCTGTTTTTT
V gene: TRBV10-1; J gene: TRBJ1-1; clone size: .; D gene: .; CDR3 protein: CASGGPGKCRTEAFF; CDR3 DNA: TGCGCCAGCGGGGGTCCAGGAAAGTGTAGGACTGAAGCTTTCTTT
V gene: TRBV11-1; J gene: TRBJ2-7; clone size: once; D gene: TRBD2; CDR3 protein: CASSLRGEGHEQYF; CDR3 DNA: TGTGCCAGCAGCCTCCGCGGGGAGGGCCACGAGCAGTACTTC
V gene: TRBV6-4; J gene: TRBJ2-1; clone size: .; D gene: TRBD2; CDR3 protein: CASSVLAGSYNEQFF; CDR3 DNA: TGTGCCAGCAGTGTACTAGCGGGCAGCTACAATGAGCAGTTCTTC
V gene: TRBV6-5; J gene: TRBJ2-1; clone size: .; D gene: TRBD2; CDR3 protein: CASTRAGGYNEQFF; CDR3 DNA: TGTGCCAGCACCAGAGCGGGAGGGTACAATGAGCAGTTCTTC
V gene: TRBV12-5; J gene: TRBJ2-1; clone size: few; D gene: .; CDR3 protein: CASGLVPGINEQFF; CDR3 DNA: TGTGCTAGTGGTTTGGTACCTGGGATTAATGAGCAGTTCTTC
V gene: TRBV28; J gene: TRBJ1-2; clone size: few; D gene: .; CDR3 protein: CASSLYPSAGYTF; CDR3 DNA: TGTGCCAGCAGTTTATACCCTTCCGCCGGCTACACCTTC
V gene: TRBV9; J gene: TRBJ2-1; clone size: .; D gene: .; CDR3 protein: CASSARGSSYNEQFF; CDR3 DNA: TGTGCCAGCAGCGCCAGGGGAAGCTCCTACAATGAGCAGTTCTTC
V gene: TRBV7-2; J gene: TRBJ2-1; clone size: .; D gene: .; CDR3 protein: CASSVRGDEQFF; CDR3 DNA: TGTGCCAGCAGTGTCAGGGGAGATGAGCAGTTCTTC
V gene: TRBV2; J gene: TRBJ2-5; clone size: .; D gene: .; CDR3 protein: CASSEEVVFATQYF; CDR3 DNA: TGTGCCAGCAGTGAAGAGGTAGTCTTTGCGACCCAGTACTTC
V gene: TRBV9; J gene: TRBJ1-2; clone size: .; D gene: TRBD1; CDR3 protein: CASSVGGTGMVHGYTF; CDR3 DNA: TGTGCCAGCAGCGTAGGGGGGACAGGGATGGTCCATGGCTACACCTTC
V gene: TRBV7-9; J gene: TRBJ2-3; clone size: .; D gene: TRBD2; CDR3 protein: CASNPRVAGIPADTQYF; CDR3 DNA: TGTGCCAGCAACCCCCGGGTAGCGGGGATACCTGCAGATACGCAGTATTTT